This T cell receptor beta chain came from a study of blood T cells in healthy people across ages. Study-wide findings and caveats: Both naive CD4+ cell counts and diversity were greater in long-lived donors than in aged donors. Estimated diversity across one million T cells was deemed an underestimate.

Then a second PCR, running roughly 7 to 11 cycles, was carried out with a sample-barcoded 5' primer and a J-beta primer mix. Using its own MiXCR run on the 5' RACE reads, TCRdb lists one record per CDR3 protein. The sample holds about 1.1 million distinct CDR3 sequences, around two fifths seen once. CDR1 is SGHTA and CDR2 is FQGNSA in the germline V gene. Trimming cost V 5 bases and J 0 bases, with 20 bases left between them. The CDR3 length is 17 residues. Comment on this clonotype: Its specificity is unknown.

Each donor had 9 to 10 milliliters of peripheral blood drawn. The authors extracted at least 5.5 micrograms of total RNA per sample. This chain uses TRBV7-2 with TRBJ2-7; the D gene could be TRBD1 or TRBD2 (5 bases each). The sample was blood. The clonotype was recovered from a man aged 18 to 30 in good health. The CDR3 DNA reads TGTGCCAGCAGCACTCATATCCGGGGCCCTAGCTCCTACGAGCAGTACTTC. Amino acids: CASSTHIRGPSSYEQYF. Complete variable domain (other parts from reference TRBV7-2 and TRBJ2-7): GAGVSQSPSNKVTEKGKDVELRCDPISGHTALYWYRQSLGQGLEFLIYFQGNSAPDKSGLPSDRFSAERTGGSVSTLTIQRTQQEDSAVYLCASSTHIRGPSSYEQYFGPGTRLTVT.